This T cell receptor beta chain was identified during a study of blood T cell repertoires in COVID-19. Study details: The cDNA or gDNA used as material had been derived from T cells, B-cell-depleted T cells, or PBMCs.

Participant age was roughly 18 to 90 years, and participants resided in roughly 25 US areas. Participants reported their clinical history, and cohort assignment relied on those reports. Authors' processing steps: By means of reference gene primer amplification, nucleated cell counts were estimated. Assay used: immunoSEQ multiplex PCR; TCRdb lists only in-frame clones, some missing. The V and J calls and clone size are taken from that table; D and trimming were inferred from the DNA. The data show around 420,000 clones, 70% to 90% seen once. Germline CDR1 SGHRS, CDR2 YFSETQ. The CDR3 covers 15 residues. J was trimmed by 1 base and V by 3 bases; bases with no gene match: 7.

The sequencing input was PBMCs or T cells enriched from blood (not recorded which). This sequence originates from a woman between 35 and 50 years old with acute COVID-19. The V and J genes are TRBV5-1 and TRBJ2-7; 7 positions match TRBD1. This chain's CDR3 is CASSSTTGTSYEQYF. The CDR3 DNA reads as TGCGCCAGCAGCTCCACGACAGGGACATCCTACGAGCAGTACTTC.